This T cell receptor beta chain appears in the sequencing data of a study of lung T cells in sarcoidosis with Löfgren's syndrome. Background on the study: Repertoire analyses centered on Löfgren's syndrome patients. Study findings and constraints: TRAV12-1 preferentially paired with TRBV2, with homologous CDR3s. Versus controls, Löfgren's syndrome patients reportedly showed TRAV12-1 and TRBV2 as most expanded. Shared TRAV12-1 and TRBV2 CDR3 motifs across Löfgren's syndrome patients reportedly suggested public CD4+ TCRs.

TCRdb re-derived calls from the reads in MiXCR, one entry per CDR3 protein. The profile shows 7,000 to 9,000 distinct CDR3 sequences, under 25% of them singletons. In germline, CDR1 is MDHEN, CDR2 SYDVKM. The CDR3 runs 11 residues. With 3 bases removed from V and 6 bases from J, the gap between germline ends came to 6 bases. This clonotype is large by share. Its antigen is not identified. The chain combines TRBV28 with TRBJ2-7; D perhaps matches TRBD2 (5 bases). Material: CD4+ T cells from bronchoalveolar lavage fluid. The clonotype originates from a human donor with sarcoidosis (Löfgren's syndrome or another form), or a control subject (not recorded which). The chain's CDR3 is CASSFRGEQYF. For the CDR3, the DNA is TGTGCCAGCAGTTTTCGGGGCGAGCAGTACTTC. Full variable domain (outside the CDR3, taken from reference TRBV28 and TRBJ2-7): DVKVTQSSRYLVKRTGEKVFLECVQDMDHENMFWYRQDPGLGLRLIYFSYDVKMKEKGDIPEGYSVSREKKERFSLILESASTNQTSMYLCASSFRGEQYFGPGTRLTVT.